This TCR beta chain was captured by sequencing in a study of blood T cell dynamics during melanoma immunotherapy. Study-level results: Unlike progressors, later disease-control patients had W3 repertoires gaining clonality or diversity. The study could not tell melanoma-specific clones from general immune activation.

As for time point: pre-treatment baseline. One draw preceded checkpoint blockade; another followed its first cycle at week 3. The CDR3 is made up of 15 amino acids. Germline loops: CDR1 ENHRY, CDR2 SYGVKD. Between the trimmed V and J ends, which lost 3 bases and 0 bases, there was a span of 8 bases. Concerning this clone: The antigen is unknown.

The data were produced by immunoSEQ multiplex PCR, yet TCRdb's version contains in-frame clones alone and is incomplete. The sample records more than 11,000 clones, 70% to 90% being singletons. The source was blood, collected from a patient treated with checkpoint blockade. This clonotype was obtained from a human donor with melanoma. The chain combines TRBV10-3 with TRBJ1-4; D is uncertain. The CDR3 bases are TGTGCCATCAGTGAAGGTACGGCAACTAATGAAAAACTGTTTTTT. It translates to CAISEGTATNEKLFF.